This T cell receptor (beta chain) was captured by sequencing in a study of blood T cell repertoires in COVID-19. Study-wide context: PBMCs, B-cell-depleted T cells, or T cells were the source of the cDNA or gDNA that made up the material.

Germline values: CDR1 MNHEY, CDR2 SMNVEV (reference sequence). V was cut by 6 bases and J by 7 bases, with 18 bases left in between. This CDR3 is built from 15 residues. This table comes from immunoSEQ multiplex PCR, and its TCRdb copy is limited to in-frame clones, with some not included. This sample has about 200,000 clones; 86% occur once, and the top ten carry 2.2%. This receptor was obtained from a woman in her fifties or sixties with acute or convalescent COVID-19. The V gene is TRBV27, the J gene TRBJ2-2; tentatively, D is TRBD2 (6 bases). Sequencing was done on a sample of peripheral blood. As DNA, the CDR3 is TGTGCCAGCAGCCGCATACGGGGGACGGACGGGGAGCTGTTTTTT. Its protein is CASSRIRGTDGELFF.